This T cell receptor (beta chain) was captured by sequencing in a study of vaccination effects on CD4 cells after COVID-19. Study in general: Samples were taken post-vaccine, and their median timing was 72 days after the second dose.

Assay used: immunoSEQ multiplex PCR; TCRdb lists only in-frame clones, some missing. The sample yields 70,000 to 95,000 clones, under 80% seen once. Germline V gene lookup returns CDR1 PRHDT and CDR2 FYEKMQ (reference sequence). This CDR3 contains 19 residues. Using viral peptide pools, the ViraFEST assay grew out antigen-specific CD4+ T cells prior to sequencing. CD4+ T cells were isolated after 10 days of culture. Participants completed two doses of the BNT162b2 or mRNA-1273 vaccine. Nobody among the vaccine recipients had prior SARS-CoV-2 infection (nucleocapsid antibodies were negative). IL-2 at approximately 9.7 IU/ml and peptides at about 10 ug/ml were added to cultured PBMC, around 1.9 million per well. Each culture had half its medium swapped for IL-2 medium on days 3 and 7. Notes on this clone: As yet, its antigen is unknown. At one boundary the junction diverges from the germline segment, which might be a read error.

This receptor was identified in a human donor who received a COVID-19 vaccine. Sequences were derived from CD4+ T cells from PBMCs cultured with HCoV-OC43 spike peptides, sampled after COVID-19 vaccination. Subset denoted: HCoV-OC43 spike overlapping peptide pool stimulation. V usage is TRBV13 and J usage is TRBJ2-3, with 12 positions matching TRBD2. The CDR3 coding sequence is TGTGCCAGCAGCTCCAAGGTCCGACTAGCGGGGGTCATCACATATACGCAGTATTTT. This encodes CASSSKVRLAGVITYTQYF.